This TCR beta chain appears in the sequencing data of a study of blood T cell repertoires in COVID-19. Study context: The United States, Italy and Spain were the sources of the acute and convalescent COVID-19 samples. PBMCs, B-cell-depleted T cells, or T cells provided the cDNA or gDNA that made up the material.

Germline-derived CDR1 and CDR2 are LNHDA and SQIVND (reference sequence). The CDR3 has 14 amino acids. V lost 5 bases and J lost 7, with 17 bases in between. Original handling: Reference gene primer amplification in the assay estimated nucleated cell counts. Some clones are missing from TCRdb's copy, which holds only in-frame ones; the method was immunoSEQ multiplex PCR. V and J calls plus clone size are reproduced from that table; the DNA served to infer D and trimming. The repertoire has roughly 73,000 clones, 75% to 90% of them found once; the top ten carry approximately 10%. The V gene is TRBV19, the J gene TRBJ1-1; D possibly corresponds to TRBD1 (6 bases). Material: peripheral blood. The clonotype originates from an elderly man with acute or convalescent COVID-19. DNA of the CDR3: TGTGCCAGTAGTTCCCAACTAACAGGGAATGAAGCTTTCTTT. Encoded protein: CASSSQLTGNEAFF.